This T cell receptor (beta chain) was observed in a study of cytomegalovirus exposure and HLA in healthy donors. General study findings and limits: Among TCR beta chains, those listed as cytomegalovirus-associated numbered some 160.

Repertoires were generated with immunoSEQ multiplex PCR, while TCRdb's copy carries only in-frame clones and drops some. The sample has over 110,000 clones, 70% to 90% seen once. Turning to this clone: As yet, its antigen is unknown.

The CDR3 runs to 13 residues. The V segment lost 3 bases and the J segment 4 bases; nucleotides outside the gene matches: 0. Germline V gives CDR1 MDHEN, CDR2 SYDVKM. The receptor was derived from a young man in good health and CMV-seronegative. Material for sequencing was PBMCs. V is TRBV28 and J is TRBJ2-3, with 8 bases lining up with TRBD1. CDR3: CASSFRGPDTQYF. DNA of the CDR3: TGTGCCAGCAGTTTCAGGGGGCCAGATACGCAGTATTTT.